This TCR beta chain was retrieved from a study of T cell responses to AZD1222 COVID-19 vaccine. Study-wide results and limits: Reports say nearly half of spike-specific TCRs go after unmutated variant regions.

The assay was immunoSEQ multiplex PCR, and TCRdb's table has in-frame clones only and misses some. The table records 150,000 to 200,000 clones, 85% to 95% of them present only once. Germline V lookup: CDR1 KGHSH, CDR2 LQKENI. V was clipped by 2 bases and J by 0 bases, with 11 bases between them. CDR3 size: 17 residues. Worth noting for this clone: Antigen specificity is unknown.

This sample comprised peripheral blood, obtained on day 0 of AZD1222 vaccination. This clonotype was obtained from an adult in good health. This chain connects TRBV18 to TRBJ1-6; D possibly corresponds to TRBD1 (5 bases). CDR3 residues: CASSPMTASSYNSPLHF. DNA of the CDR3: TGTGCCAGCTCACCAATGACAGCGAGCTCCTATAATTCACCCCTCCACTTT.